These T cell receptor beta chains were read from a single sample in a study of Graves' ophthalmopathy and Graves' hyperthyroidism. TCRdb re-analysed the multiplex PCR reads in MiXCR, keeping a single row per CDR3 protein. Of some 1.1 million distinct CDR3 sequences in the sample, about two fifths were seen once. The sequencing sample was made of peripheral blood or thyroid tissue (not recorded which). These receptors were obtained from an adult man with Graves' hyperthyroidism. The CDR3 runs from the conserved cysteine through the conserved F or W. Each record gives: J gene, clone size, D gene, V gene, CDR3 DNA, CDR3 protein. The D gene is left open where the match is weak. The size entry is marked missing in some rows and otherwise reads once, few, many or a size class.

j_gene: TRBJ2-7
abundance: many
d_gene: TRBD1
v_gene: TRBV7-2
CDR3nt: TGTGCCAGCAGCTTAACCGGGACAGGGAGCTCCTACGAGCAGTACTTC
CDR3aa: CASSLTGTGSSYEQYF

j_gene: TRBJ1-5
abundance: .
d_gene: .
v_gene: TRBV15
CDR3nt: TGTGCCACCAGCAGAGTTTCGGGGCTGGGAGCAGAGACCCAGCATTTT
CDR3aa: CATSRVSGLGAETQHF

j_gene: TRBJ1-1
abundance: many
d_gene: TRBD1
v_gene: TRBV29-1
CDR3nt: TGCAGCGTTGACAGGGGGCGCGGAGGCAGTGAAGCTTTCTTT
CDR3aa: CSVDRGRGGSEAFF

j_gene: TRBJ1-2
abundance: many
d_gene: TRBD1
v_gene: TRBV5-1
CDR3nt: TGCGCCAGCAGCTTGGAGGGGGCTCCGGGCTATGGCTACACCTTC
CDR3aa: CASSLEGAPGYGYTF

j_gene: TRBJ2-5
abundance: .
d_gene: TRBD1
v_gene: TRBV2
CDR3nt: TGTGACAGCTCCGGGACAGATCAAGAGACCCAGTACTTC
CDR3aa: CDSSGTDQETQYF

j_gene: TRBJ1-5
abundance: few
d_gene: TRBD1
v_gene: TRBV5-1
CDR3nt: TGCGCCAGCAGCTTGGGGGGACAGGCTTTTCAGCCCCAGCATTTT
CDR3aa: CASSLGGQAFQPQHF

j_gene: TRBJ2-7
abundance: .
d_gene: TRBD2
v_gene: TRBV4-3
CDR3nt: TGCGCCAGCAGCCAAACTGTAGCGGGCCTCTACTACGAGCAGTACTTC
CDR3aa: CASSQTVAGLYYEQYF

j_gene: TRBJ1-5
abundance: many
d_gene: .
v_gene: TRBV12-3/TRBV12-4
CDR3nt: TGTGCCAGCAGTGCGGGGAATAGCAATCAGCCCCAGCATTTT
CDR3aa: CASSAGNSNQPQHF

j_gene: TRBJ1-5
abundance: few
d_gene: .
v_gene: TRBV20-1
CDR3nt: TGCAGTGCTGAAACAGGGAAGGAAAAGCCCCAGCATTTT
CDR3aa: CSAETGKEKPQHF

j_gene: TRBJ2-7
abundance: .
d_gene: .
v_gene: TRBV28
CDR3nt: TGTGCCAGCAGTTTCCACATAGCGGAGTTGACCTACGAGCAGTACTTC
CDR3aa: CASSFHIAELTYEQYF

j_gene: TRBJ1-3
abundance: .
d_gene: .
v_gene: TRBV5-5
CDR3nt: TGTGCCAGCAGTAATTCCCCCTCTGGAAACACCATATATTTT
CDR3aa: CASSNSPSGNTIYF

j_gene: TRBJ1-1
abundance: few
d_gene: .
v_gene: TRBV7-9
CDR3nt: TGTGCCAGCAGCCATAACGGATTCGGCAGGCAGAACACTGAAGCTTTCTTT
CDR3aa: CASSHNGFGRQNTEAFF

j_gene: TRBJ1-1
abundance: many
d_gene: .
v_gene: TRBV9
CDR3nt: TGTGCCAGCAGCGAAGCCCTGGACACTGAAGCTTTCTTT
CDR3aa: CASSEALDTEAFF

j_gene: TRBJ2-5
abundance: few
d_gene: TRBD1
v_gene: TRBV20-1
CDR3nt: TGCAGTGCTAGCGGTACAGGGGGTAGGGAGACCCAGTACTTC
CDR3aa: CSASGTGGRETQYF

j_gene: TRBJ1-5
abundance: .
d_gene: TRBD1
v_gene: TRBV11-1
CDR3nt: TGTGCCAGCAGCTCAGACAGGGGGTCAGGGCCCCAGCATTTT
CDR3aa: CASSSDRGSGPQHF

j_gene: TRBJ1-2
abundance: .
d_gene: TRBD1
v_gene: TRBV7-2
CDR3nt: TGTGCCAGCAGCTTCTGGACAGGGTCATATGGCTACACCTTC
CDR3aa: CASSFWTGSYGYTF

j_gene: TRBJ2-7
abundance: many
d_gene: .
v_gene: TRBV10-2
CDR3nt: TGCGCCAGCAGTACAGGGTACCACGAGCAGTACTTC
CDR3aa: CASSTGYHEQYF

j_gene: TRBJ1-1
abundance: .
d_gene: .
v_gene: TRBV25-1
CDR3nt: TGTGCCAGCAGCCCCCCTTGGGGGGAGAACACTGAAGCTTTCTTT
CDR3aa: CASSPPWGENTEAFF

j_gene: TRBJ2-5
abundance: many
d_gene: TRBD2
v_gene: TRBV10-3
CDR3nt: TGTGCCATCACTAGCGGGAGTCGGGAGACCCAGTACTTC
CDR3aa: CAITSGSRETQYF

j_gene: TRBJ2-7
abundance: few
d_gene: .
v_gene: TRBV10-3
CDR3nt: TGTGCCAGCAGTGACTGCGGCATGGACGGGACAACCTTCCACGAGCAGTACTTC
CDR3aa: CASSDCGMDGTTFHEQYF

j_gene: TRBJ1-1
abundance: many
d_gene: .
v_gene: TRBV6-1
CDR3nt: TGTGCCAGCACGTGGGGGTTCAAGACAGTGAACACTGAAGCTTTCTTT
CDR3aa: CASTWGFKTVNTEAFF

j_gene: TRBJ1-1
abundance: many
d_gene: .
v_gene: TRBV10-3
CDR3nt: TGTGCCATCTCCCAGGGGCGGGCTGAAGCTTTCTTT
CDR3aa: CAISQGRAEAFF

j_gene: TRBJ1-4
abundance: many
d_gene: .
v_gene: TRBV20-1
CDR3nt: TGCAGTGTTTACCCGATCGCAACTAATGAAAAACTGTTTTTT
CDR3aa: CSVYPIATNEKLFF

j_gene: TRBJ1-4
abundance: few
d_gene: TRBD1
v_gene: TRBV7-6
CDR3nt: TGTGCCACCTCCAGGGGAGGGGGCGTACTGTTTTTT
CDR3aa: CATSRGGGVLFF

j_gene: TRBJ1-1
abundance: many
d_gene: .
v_gene: TRBV29-1
CDR3nt: TGCAGCGTTTGGGACGGAGGGAACACTGAAGCTTTCTTT
CDR3aa: CSVWDGGNTEAFF

j_gene: TRBJ1-1
abundance: many
d_gene: .
v_gene: TRBV15
CDR3nt: TGTGCCACCAGCACAAGGGGACCCGGGGAAGCTTTCTTT
CDR3aa: CATSTRGPGEAFF

j_gene: TRBJ1-2
abundance: .
d_gene: TRBD1
v_gene: TRBV15
CDR3nt: TGTGACACAGGGGGGGAATACTATGGCTACACCTTC
CDR3aa: CDTGGEYYGYTF

j_gene: TRBJ2-7
abundance: .
d_gene: .
v_gene: TRBV7-9
CDR3nt: TGTGCCAGCAGCCCCCCCGGGACACCGTCCTACGAGCAGTACTTC
CDR3aa: CASSPPGTPSYEQYF

j_gene: TRBJ2-5
abundance: few
d_gene: TRBD1
v_gene: TRBV6-5
CDR3nt: TGTGCCAGCAGTATTCAGACAGGGGGCGGAGAGACCCAGTACTTC
CDR3aa: CASSIQTGGGETQYF

j_gene: TRBJ2-7
abundance: .
d_gene: .
v_gene: TRBV20-1
CDR3nt: TGCAGTGCTAGACTCCACCCTCGGGGCGAGCAGTACTTC
CDR3aa: CSARLHPRGEQYF

j_gene: TRBJ1-5
abundance: once
d_gene: TRBD1
v_gene: TRBV10-3
CDR3nt: TGTGCCATCAGGGGACAGGGGGCACAGCCCCAGCATTTT
CDR3aa: CAIRGQGAQPQHF